This T cell receptor beta chain is from a study of OX40 agonist ivuxolimab in advanced cancers. Repertoires were generated with immunoSEQ multiplex PCR, while TCRdb's copy carries only in-frame clones and drops some. The sample records roughly 70,000 clones, 80% to 90% being singletons. This sequence originates from an adult with an advanced solid tumor such as melanoma, head and neck, liver or kidney cancer. The specimen comprised CD4+ or CD8+ T cells sorted from blood, sampled in a trial of the OX40 agonist ivuxolimab.

Written as DNA, the CDR3 is TGCGCCAGCAGCAGGGGCACCGGGACTACCTATGATGAGCAGTTCTTC. The encoded protein is CASSRGTGTTYDEQFF. The rearrangement joins TRBV5-1 to TRBJ2-1; 7 nucleotides line up with TRBD2. Trimming took 4 bases from V and 8 from J; bases not matched to a gene: 15. Germline CDR1 and CDR2: SGHRS and YFSETQ. The CDR3 extends over 16 amino acids.